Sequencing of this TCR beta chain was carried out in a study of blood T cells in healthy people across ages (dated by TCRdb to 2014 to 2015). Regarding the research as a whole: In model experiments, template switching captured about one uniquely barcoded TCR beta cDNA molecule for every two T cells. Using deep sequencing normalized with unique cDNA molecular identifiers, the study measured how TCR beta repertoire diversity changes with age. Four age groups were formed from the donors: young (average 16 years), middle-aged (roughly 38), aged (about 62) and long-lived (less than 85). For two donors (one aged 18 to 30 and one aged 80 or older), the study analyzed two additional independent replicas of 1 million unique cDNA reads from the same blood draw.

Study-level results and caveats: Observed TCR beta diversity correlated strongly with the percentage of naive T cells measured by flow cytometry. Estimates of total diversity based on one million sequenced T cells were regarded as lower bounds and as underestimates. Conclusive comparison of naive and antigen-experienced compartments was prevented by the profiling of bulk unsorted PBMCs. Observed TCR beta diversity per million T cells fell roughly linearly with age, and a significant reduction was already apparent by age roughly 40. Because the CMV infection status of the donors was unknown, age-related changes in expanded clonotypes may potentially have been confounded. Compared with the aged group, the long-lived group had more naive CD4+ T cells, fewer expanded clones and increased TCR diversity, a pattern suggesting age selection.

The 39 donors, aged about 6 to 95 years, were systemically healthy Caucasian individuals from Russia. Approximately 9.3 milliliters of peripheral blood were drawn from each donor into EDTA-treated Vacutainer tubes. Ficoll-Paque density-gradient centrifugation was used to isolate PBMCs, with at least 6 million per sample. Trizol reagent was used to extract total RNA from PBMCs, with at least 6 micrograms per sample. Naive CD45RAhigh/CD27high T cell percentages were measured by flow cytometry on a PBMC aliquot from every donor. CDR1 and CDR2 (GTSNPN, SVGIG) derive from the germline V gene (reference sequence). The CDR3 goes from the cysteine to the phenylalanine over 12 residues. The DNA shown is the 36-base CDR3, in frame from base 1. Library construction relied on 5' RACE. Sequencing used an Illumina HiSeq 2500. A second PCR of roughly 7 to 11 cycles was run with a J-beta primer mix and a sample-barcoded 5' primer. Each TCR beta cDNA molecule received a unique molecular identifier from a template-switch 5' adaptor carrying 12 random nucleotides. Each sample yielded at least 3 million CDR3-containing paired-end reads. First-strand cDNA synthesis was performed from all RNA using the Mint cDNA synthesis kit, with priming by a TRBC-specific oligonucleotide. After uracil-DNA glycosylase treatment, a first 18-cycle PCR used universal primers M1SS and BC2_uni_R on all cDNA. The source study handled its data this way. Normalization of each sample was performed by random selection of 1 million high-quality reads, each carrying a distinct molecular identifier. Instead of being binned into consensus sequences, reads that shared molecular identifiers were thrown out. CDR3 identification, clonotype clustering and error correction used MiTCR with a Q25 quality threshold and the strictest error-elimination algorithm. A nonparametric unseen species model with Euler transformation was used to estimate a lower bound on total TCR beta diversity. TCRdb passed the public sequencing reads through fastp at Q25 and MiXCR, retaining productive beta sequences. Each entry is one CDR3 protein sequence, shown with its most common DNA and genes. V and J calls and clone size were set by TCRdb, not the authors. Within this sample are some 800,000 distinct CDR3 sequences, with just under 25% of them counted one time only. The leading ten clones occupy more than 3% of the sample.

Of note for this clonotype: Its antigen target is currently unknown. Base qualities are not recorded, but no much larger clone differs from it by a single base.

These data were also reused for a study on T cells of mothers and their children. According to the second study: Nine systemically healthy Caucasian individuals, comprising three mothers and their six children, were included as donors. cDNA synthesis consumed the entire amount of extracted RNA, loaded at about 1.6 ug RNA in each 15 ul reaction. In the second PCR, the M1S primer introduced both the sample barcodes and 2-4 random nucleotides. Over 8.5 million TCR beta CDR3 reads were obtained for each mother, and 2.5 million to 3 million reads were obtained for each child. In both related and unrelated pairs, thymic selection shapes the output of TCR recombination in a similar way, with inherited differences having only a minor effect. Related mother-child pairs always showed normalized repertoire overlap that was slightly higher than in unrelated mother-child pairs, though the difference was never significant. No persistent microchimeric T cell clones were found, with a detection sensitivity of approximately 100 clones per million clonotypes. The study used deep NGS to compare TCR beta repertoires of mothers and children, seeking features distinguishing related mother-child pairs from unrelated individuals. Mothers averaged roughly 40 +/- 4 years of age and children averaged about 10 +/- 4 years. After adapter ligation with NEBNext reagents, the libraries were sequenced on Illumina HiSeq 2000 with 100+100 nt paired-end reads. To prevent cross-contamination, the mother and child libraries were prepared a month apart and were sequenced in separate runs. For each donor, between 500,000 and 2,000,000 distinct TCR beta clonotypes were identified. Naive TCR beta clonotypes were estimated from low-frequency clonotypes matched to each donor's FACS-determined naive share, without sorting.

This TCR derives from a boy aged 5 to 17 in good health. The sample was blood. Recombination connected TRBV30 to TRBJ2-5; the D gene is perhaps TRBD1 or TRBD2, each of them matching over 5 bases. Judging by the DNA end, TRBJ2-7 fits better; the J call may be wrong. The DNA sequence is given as TGTGCCTGGAATGGGGGTTCCTACGAGCAGTACTTC. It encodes CAWNGGSYEQYF.